This TCR beta chain emerged from a study of T cell repertoires in ileal Crohn's disease. Clones were sequenced by immunoSEQ multiplex PCR, and TCRdb holds only the in-frame ones, with some missing. The sample yields 15,000 to 20,000 clones, approximately 94% seen once. Eligibility required adulthood, ileal or ileocolonic Crohn's disease and indicated ileocolonic resection. Sequences were obtained from ileal tissue. The TCR was taken from an adult with Crohn's disease.

The CDR3 region has the DNA TGTGCCAGCAGCTTAGGCACGGGGGTCAACTATGGCTACACCTTC. This sequence encodes CASSLGTGVNYGYTF. V and J are TRBV13 and TRBJ1-2, with D possibly matching TRBD1 (5 bases). With 0 bases removed from V and 2 bases from J, the gap between germline ends came to 10 bases. The CDR3 spans 15 residues. Germline V gene lookup returns CDR1 PRHDT and CDR2 FYEKMQ (reference sequence).